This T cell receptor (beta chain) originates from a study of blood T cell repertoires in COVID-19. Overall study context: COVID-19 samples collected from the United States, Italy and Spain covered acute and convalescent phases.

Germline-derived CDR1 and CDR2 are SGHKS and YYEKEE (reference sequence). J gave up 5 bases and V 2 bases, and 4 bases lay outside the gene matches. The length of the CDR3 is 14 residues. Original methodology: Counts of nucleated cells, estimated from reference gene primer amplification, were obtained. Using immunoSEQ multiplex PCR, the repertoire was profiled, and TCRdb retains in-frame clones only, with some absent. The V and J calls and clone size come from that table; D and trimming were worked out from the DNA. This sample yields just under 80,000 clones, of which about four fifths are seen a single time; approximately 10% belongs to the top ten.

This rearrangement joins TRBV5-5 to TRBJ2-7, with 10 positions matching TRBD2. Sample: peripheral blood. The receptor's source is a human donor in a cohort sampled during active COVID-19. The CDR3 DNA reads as TGTGCCAGCAGCTTCCTAGCGGGAGAAAACGAGCAGTACTTC. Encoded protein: CASSFLAGENEQYF.